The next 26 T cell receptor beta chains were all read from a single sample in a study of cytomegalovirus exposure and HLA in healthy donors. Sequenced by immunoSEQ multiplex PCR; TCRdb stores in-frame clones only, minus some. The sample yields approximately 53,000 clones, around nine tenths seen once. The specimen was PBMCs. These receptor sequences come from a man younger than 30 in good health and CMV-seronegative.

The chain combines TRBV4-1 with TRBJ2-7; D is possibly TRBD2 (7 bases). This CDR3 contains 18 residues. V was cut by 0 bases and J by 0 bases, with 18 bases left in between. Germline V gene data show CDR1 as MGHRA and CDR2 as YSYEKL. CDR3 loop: CASSQDVGGPLLSYEQYF. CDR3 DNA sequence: TGCGCCAGCAGCCAAGACGTGGGGGGGCCACTCCTCTCCTACGAGCAGTACTTC.

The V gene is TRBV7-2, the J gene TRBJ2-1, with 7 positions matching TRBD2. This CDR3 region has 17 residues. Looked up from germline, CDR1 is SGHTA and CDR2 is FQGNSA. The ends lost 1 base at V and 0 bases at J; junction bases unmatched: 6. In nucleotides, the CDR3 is TGTGCCAGCAGCTTAGATGCGACGGGGGGCTCCTACAATGAGCAGTTCTTC. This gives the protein CASSLDATGGSYNEQFF.

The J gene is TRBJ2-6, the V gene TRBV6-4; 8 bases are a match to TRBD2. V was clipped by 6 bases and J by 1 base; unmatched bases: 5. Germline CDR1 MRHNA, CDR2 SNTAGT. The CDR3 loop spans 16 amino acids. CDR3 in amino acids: CASSSGGASGANVLTF. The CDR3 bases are TGTGCCAGCAGCTCGGGAGGGGCATCTGGGGCCAACGTCCTGACTTTC.

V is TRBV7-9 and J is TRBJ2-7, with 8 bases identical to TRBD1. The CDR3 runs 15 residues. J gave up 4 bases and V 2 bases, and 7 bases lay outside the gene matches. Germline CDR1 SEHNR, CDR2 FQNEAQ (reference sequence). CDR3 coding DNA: TGTGCCAGCAGCTTATTTTCGACAGGGGAATACGAGCAGTACTTC. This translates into CASSLFSTGEYEQYF.

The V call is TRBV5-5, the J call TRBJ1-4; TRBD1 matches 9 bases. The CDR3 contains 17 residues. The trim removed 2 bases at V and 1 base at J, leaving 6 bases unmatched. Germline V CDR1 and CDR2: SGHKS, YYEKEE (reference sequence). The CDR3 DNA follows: TGTGCCAGCAGCTTCGTCCCGGGACAGGGAACTAATGAAAAACTGTTTTTT. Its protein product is CASSFVPGQGTNEKLFF.

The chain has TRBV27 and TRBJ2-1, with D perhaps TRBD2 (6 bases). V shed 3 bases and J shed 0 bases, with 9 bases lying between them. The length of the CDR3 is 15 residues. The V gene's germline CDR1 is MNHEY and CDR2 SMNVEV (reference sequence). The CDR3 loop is CASSFRLGSYNEQFF. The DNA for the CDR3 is TGTGCCAGCAGTTTTCGACTAGGCTCCTACAATGAGCAGTTCTTC.

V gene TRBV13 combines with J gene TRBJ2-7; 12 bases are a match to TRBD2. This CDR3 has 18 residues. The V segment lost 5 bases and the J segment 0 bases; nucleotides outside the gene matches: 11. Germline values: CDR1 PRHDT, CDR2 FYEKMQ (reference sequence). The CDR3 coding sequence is TGTGCCAGCAGCCCCCGAGGACTAGCGGGATTTAACTCCTACGAGCAGTACTTC. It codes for CASSPRGLAGFNSYEQYF.

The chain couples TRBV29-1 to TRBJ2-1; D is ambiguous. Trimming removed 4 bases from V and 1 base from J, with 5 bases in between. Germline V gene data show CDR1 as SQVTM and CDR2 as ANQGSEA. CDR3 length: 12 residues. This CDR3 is CSVGRSYNEQFF. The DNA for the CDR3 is TGCAGCGTTGGTCGGTCCTACAATGAGCAGTTCTTC.

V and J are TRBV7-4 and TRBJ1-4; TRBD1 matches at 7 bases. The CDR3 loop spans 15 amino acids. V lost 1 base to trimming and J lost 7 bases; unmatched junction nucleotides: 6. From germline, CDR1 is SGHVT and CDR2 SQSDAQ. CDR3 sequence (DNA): TGTGCCAGCAGCTTAGTAAGGGGGCGAGGTGAAAAACTGTTTTTT. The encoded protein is CASSLVRGRGEKLFF.

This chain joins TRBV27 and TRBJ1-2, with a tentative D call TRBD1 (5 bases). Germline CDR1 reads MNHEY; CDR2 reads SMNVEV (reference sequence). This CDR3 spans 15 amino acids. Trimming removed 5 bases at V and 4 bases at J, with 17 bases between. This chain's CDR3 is CASSAAGSASYGYTF. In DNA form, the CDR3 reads TGTGCCAGCAGTGCAGCAGGGTCAGCTTCCTATGGCTACACCTTC.

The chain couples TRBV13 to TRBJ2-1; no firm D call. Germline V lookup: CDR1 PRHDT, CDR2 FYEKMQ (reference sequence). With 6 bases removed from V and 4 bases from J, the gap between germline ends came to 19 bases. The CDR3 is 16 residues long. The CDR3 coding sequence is TGTGCCAGCAGTCATCGTACGGAGAACCCTTACAATGAGCAGTTCTTC. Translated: CASSHRTENPYNEQFF. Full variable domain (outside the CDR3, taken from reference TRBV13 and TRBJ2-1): AAGVIQSPRHLIKEKRETATLKCYPIPRHDTVYWYQQGPGQDPQFLISFYEKMQSDKGSIPDRFSAQQFSDYHSELNMSSLELGDSALYFCASSHRTENPYNEQFFGPGTRLTVL.

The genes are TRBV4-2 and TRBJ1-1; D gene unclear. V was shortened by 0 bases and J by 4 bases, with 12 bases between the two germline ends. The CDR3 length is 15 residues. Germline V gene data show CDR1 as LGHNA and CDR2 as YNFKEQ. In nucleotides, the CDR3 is TGTGCCAGCAGCCAAGAACTAGGAGCGTCCACTGAAGCTTTCTTT. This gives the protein CASSQELGASTEAFF.

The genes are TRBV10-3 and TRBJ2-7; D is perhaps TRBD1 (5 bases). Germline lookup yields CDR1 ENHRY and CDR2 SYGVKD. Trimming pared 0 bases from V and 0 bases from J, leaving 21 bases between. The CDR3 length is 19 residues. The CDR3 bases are TGTGCCATCAGTGAGTCGCCTGGGGCGCTAAAGATAAGCTCCTACGAGCAGTACTTC. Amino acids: CAISESPGALKISSYEQYF.

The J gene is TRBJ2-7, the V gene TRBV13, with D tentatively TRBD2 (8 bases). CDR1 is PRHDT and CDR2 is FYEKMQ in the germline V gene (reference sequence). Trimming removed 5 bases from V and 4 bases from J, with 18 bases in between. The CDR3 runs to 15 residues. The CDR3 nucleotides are TGTGCCAGCAGCAATTCCCGGGAGGGGGCGTACGAGCAGTACTTC. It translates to CASSNSREGAYEQYF.

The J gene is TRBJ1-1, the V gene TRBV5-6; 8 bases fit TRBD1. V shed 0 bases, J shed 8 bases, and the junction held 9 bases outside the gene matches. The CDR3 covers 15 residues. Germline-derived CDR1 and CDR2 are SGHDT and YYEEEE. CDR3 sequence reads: CASSLGTGQLREAFF. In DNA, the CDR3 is TGTGCCAGCAGCTTGGGGACAGGGCAACTACGAGAAGCTTTCTTT.

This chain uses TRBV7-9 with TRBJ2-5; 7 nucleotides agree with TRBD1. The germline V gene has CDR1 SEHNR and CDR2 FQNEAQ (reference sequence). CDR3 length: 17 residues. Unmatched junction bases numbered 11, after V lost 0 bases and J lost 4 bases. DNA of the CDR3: TGTGCCAGCAGCTTAGCGCCCGGGACAGTAGCTCGAGAGACCCAGTACTTC. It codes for CASSLAPGTVARETQYF.

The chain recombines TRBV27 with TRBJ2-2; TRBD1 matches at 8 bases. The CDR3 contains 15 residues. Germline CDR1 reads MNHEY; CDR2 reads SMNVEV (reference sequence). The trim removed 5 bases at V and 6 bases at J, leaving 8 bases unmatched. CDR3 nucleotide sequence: TGTGCCAGCAGTACGCCCGGACAGGGAGCCGGGGAGCTGTTTTTT. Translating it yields CASSTPGQGAGELFF.

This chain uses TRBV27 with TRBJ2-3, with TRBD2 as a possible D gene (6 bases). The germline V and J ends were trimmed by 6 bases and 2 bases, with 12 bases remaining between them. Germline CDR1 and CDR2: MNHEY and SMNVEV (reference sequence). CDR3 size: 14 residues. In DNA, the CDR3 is TGTGCCAGCAGGCAAGCGGGCTCCACAGATACGCAGTATTTT. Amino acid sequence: CASRQAGSTDTQYF.

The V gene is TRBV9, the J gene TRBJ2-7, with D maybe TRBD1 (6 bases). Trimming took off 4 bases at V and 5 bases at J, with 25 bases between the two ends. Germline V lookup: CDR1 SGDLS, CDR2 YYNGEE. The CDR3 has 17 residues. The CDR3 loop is CASSHNRDNVSGNEQYF. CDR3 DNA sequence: TGTGCCAGCAGCCATAACCGGGACAATGTTAGTGGCAACGAGCAGTACTTC.

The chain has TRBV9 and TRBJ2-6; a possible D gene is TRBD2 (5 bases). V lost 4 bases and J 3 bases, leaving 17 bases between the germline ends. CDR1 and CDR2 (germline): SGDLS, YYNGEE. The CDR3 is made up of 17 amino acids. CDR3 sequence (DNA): TGTGCCAGCAGCCCCTTTTCGGGATGGGTTGGGGCCAACGTCCTGACTTTC. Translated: CASSPFSGWVGANVLTF.

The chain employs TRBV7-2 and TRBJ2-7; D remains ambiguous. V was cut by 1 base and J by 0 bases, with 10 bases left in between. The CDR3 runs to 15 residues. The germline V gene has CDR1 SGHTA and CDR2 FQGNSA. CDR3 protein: CASSLGAGSSYEQYF. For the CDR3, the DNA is TGTGCCAGCAGCTTAGGAGCAGGTAGCTCCTACGAGCAGTACTTC.

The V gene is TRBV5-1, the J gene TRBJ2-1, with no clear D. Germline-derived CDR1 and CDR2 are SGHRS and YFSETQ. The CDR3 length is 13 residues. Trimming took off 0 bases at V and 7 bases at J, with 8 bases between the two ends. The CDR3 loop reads CASSLGAQNEQFF. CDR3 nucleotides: TGCGCCAGCAGCTTGGGAGCGCAGAATGAGCAGTTCTTC.

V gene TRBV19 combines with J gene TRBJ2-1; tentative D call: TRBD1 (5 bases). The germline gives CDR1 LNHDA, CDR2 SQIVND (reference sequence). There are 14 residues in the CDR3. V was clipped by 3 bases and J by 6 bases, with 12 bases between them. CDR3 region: CASSMGTGANEQFF. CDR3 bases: TGTGCCAGTAGTATGGGAACAGGTGCCAATGAGCAGTTCTTC.

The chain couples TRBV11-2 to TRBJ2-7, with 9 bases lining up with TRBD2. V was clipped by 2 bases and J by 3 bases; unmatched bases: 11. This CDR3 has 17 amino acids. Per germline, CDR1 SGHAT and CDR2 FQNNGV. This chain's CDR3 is CASSLSDRTSGYYEQYF. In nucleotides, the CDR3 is TGTGCCAGCAGCTTATCGGACCGTACTAGCGGGTACTACGAGCAGTACTTC.

The DNA for the CDR3 is TGTGCCACCAGCCTCCGGGAGGGGGCCTACAATGAGCAGTTCTTC. This encodes CATSLREGAYNEQFF. The V and J genes are TRBV15 and TRBJ2-1; 8 nucleotides match TRBD2. This CDR3 contains 15 residues. The V gene's germline CDR1 is LNHNV and CDR2 YYDKDF (reference sequence). After removal of 5 bases from V and 2 bases from J, the junction contained 5 bases not matched to a gene.

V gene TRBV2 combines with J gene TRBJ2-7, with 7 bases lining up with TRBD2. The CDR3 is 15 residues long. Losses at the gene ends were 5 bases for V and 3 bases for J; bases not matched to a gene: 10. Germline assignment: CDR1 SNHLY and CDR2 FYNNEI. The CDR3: CASSKTKGGSYEQYF. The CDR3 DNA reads TGTGCCAGCAGTAAAACTAAGGGCGGGAGCTACGAGCAGTACTTC.